A selection of T cell receptor beta chains follows, all from one sample in a study of response to subunit inactivated influenza vaccine. Via MiXCR, TCRdb re-called the RT-PCR reads, giving one row per CDR3 protein. The sample has over 150,000 distinct CDR3 sequences, around a tenth seen once. The starting material was CD8+ T cells sorted from PBMCs, obtained less than 30 months after vaccination. These receptors all stem from a man between 50 and 75 years old who received an inactivated influenza vaccine. The conserved cysteine and the conserved F or W are not part of the CDR3 here.

V gene: TRBV4-2; CDR3 protein: ASRTGLMLAGELF
V gene: TRBV6-5; CDR3 protein: ASSYSKGRHEQY
V gene: TRBV4-3; CDR3 protein: ASSQDGTGFGEAF
V gene: TRBV4-3; CDR3 protein: ASSQEVGPNTGELF
V gene: TRBV4-1; CDR3 protein: ASSQGPHDRVSVYEQY
V gene: TRBV29-1; CDR3 protein: SVEVGLNTEAF
V gene: TRBV7-8; CDR3 protein: ASSLGIAGTYEQY
V gene: TRBV14; CDR3 protein: ASSQTGGETQY
V gene: TRBV4-3; CDR3 protein: ASSQEFKRDEQY
V gene: TRBV5-6; CDR3 protein: ASSLVGQGGSTDTQY
V gene: TRBV19; CDR3 protein: ASSISGYNEQF
V gene: TRBV7-9; CDR3 protein: ASRVWPPSTDTQY
V gene: TRBV5-1; CDR3 protein: ASSLDDNSYEQY
V gene: TRBV28; CDR3 protein: ASSPPILAGGVLTGELF
V gene: TRBV12-3/TRBV12-4; CDR3 protein: ASRGVGSAKGNEQF
V gene: TRBV29-1; CDR3 protein: SALDRAGDGYT
V gene: TRBV10-3; CDR3 protein: AIMGGLYTDTQY
V gene: TRBV9; CDR3 protein: ASTPRDRGRTGELF
V gene: TRBV6-2/TRBV6-3; CDR3 protein: ASSRWSGDQPQH
V gene: TRBV4-1; CDR3 protein: ASSQGFSATEAF
V gene: TRBV29-1; CDR3 protein: SVEVAAMSTIQETQY
V gene: TRBV28; CDR3 protein: ASSLVRGAASEKLF
V gene: TRBV20-1; CDR3 protein: SARDPGRSYEQY
V gene: TRBV3-1; CDR3 protein: ASSQGRLEAPETQY
V gene: TRBV9; CDR3 protein: ASSAQRDREYYGYT
V gene: TRBV27; CDR3 protein: ASSFALNSPLH
V gene: TRBV7-6; CDR3 protein: ASSPAGRGNQPQH
V gene: TRBV3-1; CDR3 protein: ASSQPGLTSYEQY
V gene: TRBV3-1; CDR3 protein: ASSPLGGRAYEQY
V gene: TRBV4-1; CDR3 protein: ASSQDHAGRTEAF
V gene: TRBV29-1; CDR3 protein: SVEDEVRGVEKLF
V gene: TRBV12-3/TRBV12-4; CDR3 protein: ASSLAAPTGEETQY
V gene: TRBV2; CDR3 protein: ASTEDYEQY
V gene: TRBV28; CDR3 protein: ASSVKPRLASSSYEQY
V gene: TRBV12-3/TRBV12-4; CDR3 protein: ASSLRVTTDSYYNEQF
V gene: TRBV27; CDR3 protein: ASSSLHREQY
V gene: TRBV5-1; CDR3 protein: ASSPTGGTTDTQY
V gene: TRBV7-9; CDR3 protein: ASSLGLAGVHNEQF
V gene: TRBV29-1; CDR3 protein: SVLGTALEQY
V gene: TRBV30; CDR3 protein: AGWRSGHGGTEAF
V gene: TRBV20-1; CDR3 protein: SAVGMFSYNEQF
V gene: TRBV20-1; CDR3 protein: SARIPTGNTEAF
V gene: TRBV11-1; CDR3 protein: ASSLVVSEMSRNEQF
V gene: TRBV28; CDR3 protein: ASSFSGGGSPLH
V gene: TRBV5-6; CDR3 protein: ASNIGGGNTEAF
V gene: TRBV20-1; CDR3 protein: SSDREDYGYT
V gene: TRBV13; CDR3 protein: ASSSGQGALTDTQY
V gene: TRBV7-9; CDR3 protein: ASGVSYEQY
V gene: TRBV11-2; CDR3 protein: ASSSIGEVAGGVFTDTQY
V gene: TRBV5-5; CDR3 protein: ASSTPTGGSPGELF